This entry lists 17 T cell receptor beta chains sequenced from one sample in a study of CD8 T cells in ankylosing spondylitis. Study results and limitations: It appeared that ankylosing spondylitis blood was characterized by a TCR beta motif of under ten highly homologous variants.

No antigen has been identified for these receptors. One entry per CDR3 protein, called by TCRdb with MiXCR from the 5' RACE reads. The sample lists almost 400,000 distinct CDR3 sequences, about 20% occurring once. The source material was blood, either unsorted or a sorted T cell fraction (not recorded which). The receptor set was obtained from a male donor with ankylosing spondylitis.

This clonotype was seen more than once but under ten times. The chain carries TRBV7-2 and TRBJ2-2; D unclear. V was trimmed by 2 bases and J by 12 bases, leaving 19 bases between them. Germline CDR1 is SGHTA and CDR2 is FQGNSA. This CDR3 comprises 15 residues. CDR3 region: CASSLSLPSEGKLFF. CDR3 coding DNA: TGTGCCAGCAGCTTATCACTCCCCTCCGAAGGGAAGCTGTTTTTT.

The gene calls are TRBV5-1 and TRBJ2-3; D possibly uses TRBD1 or TRBD2 (5 bases each). V lost 5 bases and J 4 bases, leaving 14 bases between the germline ends. This CDR3 has 14 amino acids. CDR1 and CDR2 (germline): SGHRS, YFSETQ. In DNA form, the CDR3 reads TGCGCCAGCAGTTCCACGGGGCTGGCAGATACGCAGTATTTT. Translated, it gives CASSSTGLADTQYF.

This clonotype came up a few times. J is TRBJ1-6 and V is TRBV2, with D perhaps matching TRBD1 (5 bases). The CDR3 runs 16 residues. Trimming took off 1 base at V and 9 bases at J, with 16 bases between the two ends. Germline V gives CDR1 SNHLY, CDR2 FYNNEI. This CDR3 reads CASSEDFLQGGSPLHF. The CDR3 DNA follows: TGTGCCAGCAGTGAAGATTTTCTCCAGGGCGGTTCACCCCTCCACTTT.

The chain combines TRBV6-1 with TRBJ1-5; D uncertain. Trimming left V 2 bases short and J 6 bases short, with 8 bases between. Germline V gives CDR1 MNHNS, CDR2 SASEGT. The CDR3 runs to 13 residues. CDR3 in amino acids: CASSETWGQPQHF. CDR3 coding DNA: TGTGCCAGCAGTGAAACGTGGGGTCAGCCCCAGCATTTT.

In this sample, this clonotype turned up many times. The chain links TRBV5-1 to TRBJ2-1; D unclear. Germline lookup yields CDR1 SGHRS and CDR2 YFSETQ. There are 13 residues in the CDR3. Trimming shortened V by 0 bases and J by 7 bases, and 8 bases separated the two germline ends. The CDR3 nucleotides read TGCGCCAGCAGCTTGGATTATGCTAATGAGCAGTTCTTC. Translating it yields CASSLDYANEQFF.

The table lists this clonotype with a few counts. The chain joins TRBV12-3 or TRBV12-4 to TRBJ2-5, with unresolved D. The CDR3 contains 11 residues. V was clipped by 7 bases and J by 0 bases, with 3 bases between them. The CDR3 loop reads CASTDQETQYF. CDR3 coding DNA: TGTGCCAGCACCGACCAAGAGACCCAGTACTTC.

In this sample, this clonotype turned up a few times. V and J are TRBV5-1 and TRBJ1-2; D is possibly TRBD1 (5 bases). The CDR3 is made up of 15 amino acids. Trimming pared 2 bases from V and 1 base from J, leaving 12 bases between. In germline, CDR1 is SGHRS, CDR2 YFSETQ. CDR3 region: CASSFGPGGNYGYTF. CDR3 DNA sequence: TGCGCCAGCAGCTTCGGGCCCGGGGGTAACTATGGCTACACCTTC.

The V gene is TRBV11-1, the J gene TRBJ2-5, with D hard to call. The CDR3 runs 15 residues. Germline CDR1 and CDR2: SGHAT and FQDESV (reference sequence). The V end was cut by 2 bases, the J end by 3 bases, with 13 bases between. In DNA, the CDR3 is TGTGCCAGCAGCTTACAGAACGGGTGGGAAGAGACCCAGTACTTC. This codes for CASSLQNGWEETQYF.

This clonotype came up many times. The V call is TRBV15, the J call TRBJ1-5, with D tentatively TRBD1 (5 bases). V was clipped by 0 bases and J by 2 bases, with 8 bases between them. CDR3 length: 15 amino acids. Per germline, CDR1 LNHNV and CDR2 YYDKDF (reference sequence). The CDR3 sequence is CATSRDSRGNQPQHF. DNA of the CDR3: TGTGCCACCAGCAGAGATTCCAGGGGCAATCAGCCCCAGCATTTT.

This clonotype has more than one count but fewer than ten. This chain joins TRBV12-3 or TRBV12-4 and TRBJ2-1; 9 bases agree with TRBD2. The length of the CDR3 is 16 residues. V shed 5 bases, J shed 0 bases, and the junction held 5 bases outside the gene matches. The CDR3 DNA sequence: TGTGCCAGCAGTGTGGGTAGCGGGAGCTCCTACAATGAGCAGTTCTTC. The encoded protein is CASSVGSGSSYNEQFF.

This clonotype was recorded a few times. The genes are TRBV11-2 and TRBJ2-1, with 8 nucleotides matching TRBD2. Germline V gene sequence: CDR1 SGHAT, CDR2 FQNNGV. With 1 base clipped from V and 6 bases from J, the junction kept 8 bases outside the gene matches. The CDR3 totals 16 residues. The chain's CDR3 is CASSLGSGGRSNEQFF. In nucleotides, the CDR3 is TGTGCCAGCAGCTTAGGTAGTGGCGGGAGGAGCAATGAGCAGTTCTTC.

This clonotype was seen a few times. This chain joins TRBV5-1 and TRBJ2-2; 7 bases fit TRBD1. The junction had 11 bases not matched to a gene; V was cut back by 5 bases and J by 4 bases. Germline values: CDR1 SGHRS, CDR2 YFSETQ. The CDR3 is 16 amino acids. The CDR3 sequence is CASSLRRDRITGELFF. The CDR3 DNA is TGCGCCAGCAGTCTTCGCCGGGACAGAATCACCGGGGAGCTGTTTTTT.

The chain links TRBV20-1 to TRBJ2-7; 7 bases are a match to TRBD2. The CDR3 has 11 amino acids. V gave up 7 bases and J gave up 2 bases; unmatched junction bases: 2. The germline gives CDR1 DFQATT, CDR2 SNEGSKA (reference sequence). CDR3 nucleotides: TGCAGTGTGGGAGGGCCCTACGAGCAGTACTTC. Encoded protein: CSVGGPYEQYF.

V gene TRBV6-6 combines with J gene TRBJ1-5; a weak D match, TRBD1 (5 bases). The CDR3 is made up of 13 amino acids. Germline assignment: CDR1 MNHNY and CDR2 SVGAGI (reference sequence). With 6 bases removed from V and 7 bases from J, the gap between germline ends came to 13 bases. The chain's CDR3 is CASRSTGAQPQHF. CDR3 nucleotide sequence: TGTGCCAGCAGGTCGACCGGGGCACAGCCCCAGCATTTT.

This clonotype was seen a few times. The chain links TRBV7-3 to TRBJ2-1; no clear D. The V gene lost 0 bases and the J gene lost 2 bases, with 8 bases spanning the gap. This CDR3 is built from 15 residues. Germline V gene sequence: CDR1 SGHTA, CDR2 FQGTGA. The CDR3, as DNA: TGTGCCAGCAGCTTAACCCGAGACCCCTACAATGAGCAGTTCTTC. It is translated as CASSLTRDPYNEQFF.

This clonotype was detected once. J is TRBJ2-1 and V is TRBV6-1, with 13 positions matching TRBD2. Germline V CDR1 and CDR2: MNHNS, SASEGT. The CDR3 consists of 16 residues. The V and J ends lost 3 bases and 4 bases, in that order; junction bases with no gene match: 3. The CDR3 DNA sequence: TGTGCCAGCAGTGATCGGGGACTAGCGGGGTACAATGAGCAGTTCTTC. It specifies CASSDRGLAGYNEQFF.

This clonotype was detected a few times. The chain couples TRBV12-3 or TRBV12-4 to TRBJ1-1; TRBD1 might be the D (5 bases). V gave up 2 bases and J gave up 4 bases, with 14 bases separating them. The CDR3 consists of 15 residues. CDR3 nucleotides: TGTGCCAGCAGTTTAATACAGGCGGTCGGCACTGAAGCTTTCTTT. The encoded protein is CASSLIQAVGTEAFF.